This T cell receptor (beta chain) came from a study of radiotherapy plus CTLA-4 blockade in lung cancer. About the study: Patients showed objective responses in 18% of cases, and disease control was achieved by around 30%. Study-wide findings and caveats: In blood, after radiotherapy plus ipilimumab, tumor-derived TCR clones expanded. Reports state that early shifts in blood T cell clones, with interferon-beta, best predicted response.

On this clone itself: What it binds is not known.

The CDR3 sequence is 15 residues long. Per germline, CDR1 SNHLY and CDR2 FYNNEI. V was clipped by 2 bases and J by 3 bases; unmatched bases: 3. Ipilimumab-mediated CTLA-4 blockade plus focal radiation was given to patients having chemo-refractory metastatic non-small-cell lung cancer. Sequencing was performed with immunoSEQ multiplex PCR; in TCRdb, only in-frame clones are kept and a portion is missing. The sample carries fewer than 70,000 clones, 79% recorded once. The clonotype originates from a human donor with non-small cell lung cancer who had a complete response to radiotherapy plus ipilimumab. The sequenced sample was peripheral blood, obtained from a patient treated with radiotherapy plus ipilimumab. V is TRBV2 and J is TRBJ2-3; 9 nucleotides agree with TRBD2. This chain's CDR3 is CASSESLAGTDTQYF. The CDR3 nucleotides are TGTGCCAGCAGTGAAAGTCTAGCGGGAACAGATACGCAGTATTTT. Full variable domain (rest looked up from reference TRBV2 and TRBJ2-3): EPEVTQTPSHQVTQMGQEVILRCVPISNHLYFYWYRQILGQKVEFLVSFYNNEISEKSEIFDDQFSVERPDGSNFTLKIRSTKLEDSAMYFCASSESLAGTDTQYFGPGTRLTVL.